Listed here are 31 T cell receptor beta chains from one sample, sequenced in a study of blood T cell repertoires in COVID-19. Profiling relied on immunoSEQ multiplex PCR, and the TCRdb table lists in-frame clones only, not all of them. The sample has approximately 160,000 clones, 80% to 95% seen once. Sequencing was done on a sample of peripheral blood. These TCRs come from a woman aged 55-70 years with COVID-19, enrolled during active disease.

This chain joins TRBV5-1 and TRBJ2-7; the match to TRBD1 covers 8 bases. Germline V gene data show CDR1 as SGHRS and CDR2 as YFSETQ. With 0 bases clipped from V and 0 bases from J, the junction kept 2 bases outside the gene matches. The CDR3 totals 15 residues. The CDR3, as DNA: TGCGCCAGCAGCTTGGCAGGGGGCCTCTCCTACGAGCAGTACTTC. This sequence encodes CASSLAGGLSYEQYF.

The gene calls are TRBV6-6 and TRBJ2-7; 7 bases fit TRBD1. Germline V gene lookup returns CDR1 MNHNY and CDR2 SVGAGI (reference sequence). With V trimmed by 8 bases and J by 1 base, 5 bases remained unmatched. The CDR3 totals 13 residues. CDR3 sequence: CASEGQRSYEQYF. CDR3 nucleotide sequence: TGTGCCAGCGAGGGACAGCGGTCCTACGAGCAGTACTTC.

The chain employs TRBV5-4 and TRBJ2-1, with D tentatively TRBD1 (5 bases). The CDR3 spans 12 residues. V was pared by 2 bases and J by 10 bases, with 10 bases between. Germline-derived CDR1 and CDR2 are SGHNT and YYREEE (reference sequence). Here the CDR3 reads CASSFTPGEQFF. CDR3 nucleotides: TGTGCCAGCAGCTTCACCCCAGGGGAGCAGTTCTTC.

This clone was recorded only once. The chain joins TRBV5-1 to TRBJ2-7; TRBD1 agrees at 9 bases. The CDR3 runs 16 residues. Germline V gives CDR1 SGHRS, CDR2 YFSETQ. V was pared by 3 bases and J by 5 bases, with 12 bases of the junction left unmatched. CDR3 nucleotide sequence: TGCGCCAGCAGCTGGTCCCCCGGGACAGGGAGCAACGAGCAGTACTTC. It specifies CASSWSPGTGSNEQYF.

The V gene is TRBV28, the J gene TRBJ2-7, with no clear D. Germline V gene data show CDR1 as MDHEN and CDR2 as SYDVKM. The CDR3 contains 16 residues. Trimming took off 3 bases at V and 2 bases at J, with 17 bases between the two ends. The CDR3 coding sequence is TGTGCCAGCAGTTTCACCTTAAGCCACTTAACCTACGAGCAGTACTTC. Amino acid sequence: CASSFTLSHLTYEQYF.

This sequence joins TRBV6-2 or TRBV6-3 and TRBJ2-2, with TRBD1 matching over 9 bases. Germline V gene data show CDR1 as MNHEY and CDR2 as SVGEGT. Losses at the gene ends were 5 bases for V and 5 bases for J; bases not matched to a gene: 6. The CDR3 covers 15 residues. CDR3 DNA: TGTGCCAGCAGTGCCGGGACAGGGTGGACCGGGGAGCTGTTTTTT. This gives the protein CASSAGTGWTGELFF.

The rearrangement uses TRBV6-5 and TRBJ2-2; D ambiguous. Between the trimmed V and J ends, which lost 7 bases and 4 bases, there was a span of 7 bases. The CDR3 covers 12 residues. Germline lookup yields CDR1 MNHEY and CDR2 SVGAGI. This CDR3 is CASNRPTGELFF. The CDR3 DNA reads as TGTGCCAGCAACAGACCCACCGGGGAGCTGTTTTTT.

The rearrangement joins TRBV3-1 (or the pseudogene TRBV3-2) to TRBJ2-7, with 9 bases lining up with TRBD2. Germline assignment: CDR1 LGHDT and CDR2 YNNKEL (reference sequence). V gave up 0 bases and J gave up 2 bases; unmatched junction bases: 5. The CDR3 runs 16 residues. The CDR3 loop is CASSQDLSGGPYEQYF. The CDR3 DNA is TGTGCCAGCAGCCAAGATTTAAGCGGGGGGCCCTACGAGCAGTACTTC.

V and J are TRBV7-8 and TRBJ2-3, with D perhaps matching TRBD2 (6 bases). From germline, CDR1 is SGHVS and CDR2 FQNEAQ. The CDR3 runs 15 residues. The ends were cut back, 5 bases at V and 2 bases at J, with 14 bases in the middle. CDR3 DNA: TGTGCCAGCAGCAGCAGGGCGGGATTCACAGATACGCAGTATTTT. It codes for CASSSRAGFTDTQYF.

This clone appeared once. The junction and the germline gene differ at one end; a read error may be behind it. The gene calls are TRBV7-7 and TRBJ1-6; D gene uncertain. Germline V CDR1 and CDR2: SSHAT, FNYEAQ (reference sequence). This CDR3 comprises 18 residues. CDR3 nucleotides: TGTGCTAGCAACCCCGAGGGCGGGGATTGCTCCTATAATTCACCCCTCCACTTT. Residues: CASNPEGGDCSYNSPLHF.

The chain couples TRBV11-2 to TRBJ2-7; 7 nucleotides align to TRBD1. The CDR3 length is 16 residues. From germline, CDR1 is SGHAT and CDR2 FQNNGV. V lost 1 base to trimming and J lost 0 bases; unmatched junction nucleotides: 6. The CDR3, as DNA: TGTGCCAGCAGCTTAGCGGGACAGCTCGCCTCCTACGAGCAGTACTTC. Protein product: CASSLAGQLASYEQYF. Full variable domain (missing parts from reference TRBV11-2 and TRBJ2-7): EAGVAQSPRYKIIEKRQSVAFWCNPISGHATLYWYQQILGQGPKLLIQFQNNGVVDDSQLPKDRFSAERLKGVDSTLKIQPAKLEDSAVYLCASSLAGQLASYEQYFGPGTRLTVT.

The CDR3 DNA follows: TGTGCCAGTACTTCTACAGGGGCCATTGGCTATGGCTACACCTTC. Translating it yields CASTSTGAIGYGYTF. The chain uses TRBV19 and TRBJ1-2; 7 nucleotides agree with TRBD1. V was clipped by 7 bases and J by 4 bases; unmatched bases: 12. The CDR3 loop spans 15 amino acids. From germline, CDR1 is LNHDA and CDR2 SQIVND (reference sequence). Filled out from reference TRBV19 and TRBJ1-2, the complete variable domain reads DGGITQSPKYLFRKEGQNVTLSCEQNLNHDAMYWYRQDPGQGLRLIYYSQIVNDFQKGDIAEGYSVSREKKESFPLTVTSAQKNPTAFYLCASTSTGAIGYGYTFGSGTRLTVV.

CDR3 protein: CASSQKGTGSAKNIQYF. Written as DNA, the CDR3 is TGTGCCAGCAGCCAAAAAGGGACAGGATCAGCCAAAAACATTCAGTACTTC. This chain joins TRBV3-1 (or the pseudogene TRBV3-2) and TRBJ2-4; 8 bases are shared with TRBD1. Germline CDR1 LGHDT, CDR2 YNNKEL (reference sequence). Trimming took 2 bases from V and 0 from J; bases not matched to a gene: 6. The CDR3 is 17 residues long.

This clone was counted only a few times. This chain connects TRBV27 to TRBJ1-2, with D tentatively TRBD1 (5 bases). There are 12 residues in the CDR3. V was trimmed by 6 bases and J by 5 bases, leaving 10 bases between them. Germline V lookup: CDR1 MNHEY, CDR2 SMNVEV (reference sequence). The CDR3 DNA sequence: TGTGCCAGCAGAGTGGAGGGGTATGGCTACACCTTC. Protein: CASRVEGYGYTF.

Comments on this clone: The junction departs from the called germline gene at one end, perhaps through a read error. The V call is TRBV5-8, the J call TRBJ1-3, with D hard to call. Germline assignment: CDR1 SGHTS and CDR2 YDEGEE. This CDR3 is built from 11 residues. As DNA, the CDR3 is TGTGCCAGCAGCCGTGGAGACACCATATATTTT. It yields the protein CASSRGDTIYF.

The DNA for the CDR3 is TGTGCCAGCAGTGAGACCGGGATGATGAATTTGAACACTGAAGCTTTCTTT. Translating it yields CASSETGMMNLNTEAFF. The V and J genes are TRBV2 and TRBJ1-1; no firm D call. The V end lost 3 bases, the J end lost 0 bases, and 17 bases lay between the germline ends. Germline CDR1 SNHLY, CDR2 FYNNEI. The CDR3 has 17 residues.

The chain employs TRBV19 and TRBJ2-2; no definite D call. CDR3 length: 12 residues. Germline CDR1 and CDR2: LNHDA and SQIVND (reference sequence). Trimming took 1 base from V and 6 from J, leaving 3 bases between them. CDR3 protein: CASSIASGELFF. CDR3 in DNA: TGTGCCAGTAGTATAGCTTCCGGGGAGCTGTTTTTT. Full variable domain (rest looked up from reference TRBV19 and TRBJ2-2): DGGITQSPKYLFRKEGQNVTLSCEQNLNHDAMYWYRQDPGQGLRLIYYSQIVNDFQKGDIAEGYSVSREKKESFPLTVTSAQKNPTAFYLCASSIASGELFFGEGSRLTVL.

This clone appeared a single time. V gene TRBV7-2 combines with J gene TRBJ1-5; TRBD1 might be the D (5 bases). Trimming pared 0 bases from V and 4 bases from J, leaving 13 bases between. CDR3 size: 16 residues. Germline-derived CDR1 and CDR2 are SGHTA and FQGNSA. CDR3 nucleotide sequence: TGTGCCAGCAGCTTAGCATCAGGACAAAAAAATCAGCCCCAGCATTTT. Translating gives CASSLASGQKNQPQHF.

This clone has only one observation. The CDR3 coding sequence is TGCAGTGCTAGTCCCGGGGGGGCCAATACTGAGCAGTTCTTC. Translation: CSASPGGANTEQFF. This chain connects TRBV20-1 to TRBJ2-1; 8 bases are shared with TRBD2. The CDR3 is 14 amino acids. Trimming took 3 bases from V and 9 from J; bases not matched to a gene: 10. CDR1 and CDR2 from the germline V gene are DFQATT and SNEGSKA (reference sequence).

The chain carries TRBV30 and TRBJ2-2; 10 bases are shared with TRBD1. The J segment lost 8 bases and the V segment lost 3 bases, leaving 9 bases of the junction unmatched. This CDR3 contains 15 residues. The germline CDR1 and CDR2 sequences are GTSNPN and SVGIG (reference sequence). Here the CDR3 DNA reads TGTGCCTGGAGAACGAAGGGACAGGGGTCGGGGGAGCTGTTTTTT. Its protein is CAWRTKGQGSGELFF. The full variable domain, in which reference TRBV30 and TRBJ2-2 provide the parts outside the CDR3, is SQTIHQWPATLVQPVGSPLSLECTVEGTSNPNLYWYRQAAGRGLQLLFYSVGIGQISSEVPQNLSASRPQDRQFILSSKKLLLSDSGFYLCAWRTKGQGSGELFFGEGSRLTVL.

CDR3 sequence: CASSRSLGGVDTEAFF. CDR3 in DNA: TGTGCCAGCAGCCGATCCCTGGGGGGGGTCGACACTGAAGCTTTCTTT. The rearrangement links TRBV6-6 to TRBJ1-1; D possibly corresponds to TRBD1 (5 bases). CDR3 size: 16 residues. Germline values: CDR1 MNHNY, CDR2 SVGAGI (reference sequence). Trimming took 6 bases from V and 3 from J, leaving 20 bases between them.

About this clone itself: An end of the junction differs from the germline gene, which may be a read error. The rearrangement joins TRBV19 to TRBJ1-1; 8 nucleotides line up with TRBD1. CDR1 is LNHDA, CDR2 SQIVND, per germline (reference sequence). This CDR3 spans 13 amino acids. CDR3 DNA: TGTGCCAGTACCCGGACAGGGAACCCTGAAGCTTTCTTT. Translating gives CASTRTGNPEAFF.

The chain couples TRBV5-1 to TRBJ2-1; 10 nucleotides match TRBD1. J gave up 8 bases and V 3 bases, and 5 bases lay outside the gene matches. There are 14 residues in the CDR3. Germline V CDR1 and CDR2: SGHRS, YFSETQ. In DNA form, the CDR3 reads TGCGCCAGCAGCTCCGGGACAGGGGTCGATGAGCAGTTCTTC. It translates to CASSSGTGVDEQFF.

V usage is TRBV19 and J usage is TRBJ2-7, with TRBD1 matching over 8 bases. Germline CDR1 LNHDA, CDR2 SQIVND (reference sequence). Trimming at V came to 4 bases and at J to 6 bases, leaving 5 bases not matched to a gene. The CDR3 runs 13 residues. The CDR3 DNA sequence: TGTGCCAGTAGTACCGACAGGGGTGGCGAGCAGTACTTC. It translates to CASSTDRGGEQYF.

V usage is TRBV27 and J usage is TRBJ2-7; TRBD1 is a possible D gene (6 bases). Trimming pared 1 base from V and 1 base from J, leaving 11 bases between. The CDR3 has 15 residues. Per the germline V gene, CDR1 is MNHEY and CDR2 is SMNVEV (reference sequence). CDR3 DNA sequence: TGTGCCAGCAGTTTATACCCAGGGGAGTCCTACGAGCAGTACTTC. Amino acid sequence: CASSLYPGESYEQYF.

V gene TRBV4-1 combines with J gene TRBJ1-4, with 7 bases fitting TRBD1. This CDR3 contains 15 residues. Looked up from germline, CDR1 is MGHRA and CDR2 is YSYEKL. The V and J ends lost 5 bases and 7 bases, in that order; junction bases with no gene match: 10. The CDR3 bases are TGCGCCAGCAGCTTCAGACAGGGAGAGGGTGAAAAACTGTTTTTT. It encodes CASSFRQGEGEKLFF.

The chain uses TRBV2 and TRBJ1-5; TRBD1 is a possible D gene (6 bases). Trimming pared 3 bases from V and 2 bases from J, leaving 11 bases between. CDR1 SNHLY and CDR2 FYNNEI come from the germline V gene. The length of the CDR3 is 15 residues. CDR3 residues: CASSDRAGGNQPQHF. The CDR3 DNA is TGTGCCAGCAGTGACCGGGCAGGGGGCAATCAGCCCCAGCATTTT.

V gene TRBV6-5 combines with J gene TRBJ2-2, with D unresolved. From germline, CDR1 is MNHEY and CDR2 SVGAGI. V was cut by 6 bases and J by 0 bases, with 8 bases left in between. This CDR3 has 14 amino acids. DNA of the CDR3: TGTGCCAGCAGCGCGAGGACGAACACCGGGGAGCTGTTTTTT. It encodes CASSARTNTGELFF.

J is TRBJ1-2 and V is TRBV12-3 or TRBV12-4; 11 bases fit TRBD1. There are 13 residues in the CDR3. The trim removed 6 bases at V and 7 bases at J, leaving 4 bases unmatched. DNA for the CDR3: TGTGCCAGCAGCATGGACAGGGGGCCTGGCTACACCTTC. Encoded protein: CASSMDRGPGYTF.

A single count supports this clone. This chain links TRBV15 with TRBJ1-1; 8 bases agree with TRBD1. This CDR3 contains 16 residues. CDR1 is LNHNV and CDR2 is YYDKDF in the germline V gene (reference sequence). Germline trimming cut 1 base from V and 0 bases from J; bases unmatched to any gene: 4. CDR3 amino acids: CATSRGDRGLNTEAFF. The CDR3 DNA reads as TGTGCCACCAGCAGAGGAGACAGGGGCCTGAACACTGAAGCTTTCTTT.

The gene calls are TRBV19 and TRBJ1-3; D is unresolved. Trimming cost V 6 bases and J 3 bases, with 12 bases left between them. There are 14 residues in the CDR3. Germline CDR1 reads LNHDA; CDR2 reads SQIVND (reference sequence). The CDR3 nucleotides are TGTGCCAGTAGGAACATTAAAATTGGAAACACCATATATTTT. Translated, it gives CASRNIKIGNTIYF.